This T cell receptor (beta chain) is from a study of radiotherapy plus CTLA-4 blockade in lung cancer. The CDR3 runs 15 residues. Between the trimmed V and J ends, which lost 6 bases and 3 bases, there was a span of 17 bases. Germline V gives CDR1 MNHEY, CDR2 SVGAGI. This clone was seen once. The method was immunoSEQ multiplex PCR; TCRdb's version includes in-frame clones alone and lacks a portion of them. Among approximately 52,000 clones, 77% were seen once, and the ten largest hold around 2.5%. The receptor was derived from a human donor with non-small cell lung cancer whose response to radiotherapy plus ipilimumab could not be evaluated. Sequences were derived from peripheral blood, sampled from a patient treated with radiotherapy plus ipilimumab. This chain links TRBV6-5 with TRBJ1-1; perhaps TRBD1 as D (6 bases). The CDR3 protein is CASRPQGTVYTEAFF. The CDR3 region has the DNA TGTGCCAGCAGACCACAGGGTACGGTGTACACTGAAGCTTTCTTT.